A single TCR beta chain is shown here with its context. Antigen: not known. Germline CDR1 SGHRS, CDR2 YFSETQ. The V and J ends lost 4 bases and 7 bases respectively, with 11 bases between them. The CDR3 is 12 residues long. Amplification in unsorted PBMC replicate PCRs started from approximately 300 ng DNA, which equals about 30,000 T cell genomes. As handled by the study authors: Junction-only sequences without quality scores were provided by ImmunoSEQ, so filtering was different. Data came from immunoSEQ multiplex PCR; TCRdb stores just in-frame clones and leaves some out. V, J and clone size are those of that table, while D and trimming were read from the DNA. The sample lists about 480,000 clones; 60% to 80% were seen once. This entry comes from a study of shared clonotypes between healthy human individuals. Findings and caveats of the study: It was expected that sequencing depth would affect clonotype sharing among donors.

With unsorted samples, genomic DNA was obtained from about 90 million PBMCs. The chain uses TRBV5-1 and TRBJ1-2, with D unresolved. Sample: PBMCs. This sequence was found in a woman in her thirties or forties in good health. Some clones in this sample may be carry-over from other donors' samples. CDR3 loop: CASSPPGVGYTF. The CDR3 DNA sequence: TGCGCCAGCAGCCCCCCAGGCGTTGGCTACACCTTC.